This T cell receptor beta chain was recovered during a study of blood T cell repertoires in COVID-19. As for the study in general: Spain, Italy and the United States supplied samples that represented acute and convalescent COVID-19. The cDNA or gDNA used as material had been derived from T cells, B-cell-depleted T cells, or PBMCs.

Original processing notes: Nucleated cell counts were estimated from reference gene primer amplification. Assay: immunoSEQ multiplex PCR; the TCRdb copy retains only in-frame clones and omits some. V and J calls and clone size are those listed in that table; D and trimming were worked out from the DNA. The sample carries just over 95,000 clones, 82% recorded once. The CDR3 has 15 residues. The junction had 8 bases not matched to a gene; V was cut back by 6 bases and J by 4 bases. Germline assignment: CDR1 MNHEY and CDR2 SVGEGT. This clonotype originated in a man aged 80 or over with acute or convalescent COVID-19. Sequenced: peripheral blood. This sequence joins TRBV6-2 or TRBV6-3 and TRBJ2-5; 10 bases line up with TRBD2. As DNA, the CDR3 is TGTGCCAGCAGCTATGCGGGACTAGCGCGAGAGACCCAGTACTTC. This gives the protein CASSYAGLARETQYF.